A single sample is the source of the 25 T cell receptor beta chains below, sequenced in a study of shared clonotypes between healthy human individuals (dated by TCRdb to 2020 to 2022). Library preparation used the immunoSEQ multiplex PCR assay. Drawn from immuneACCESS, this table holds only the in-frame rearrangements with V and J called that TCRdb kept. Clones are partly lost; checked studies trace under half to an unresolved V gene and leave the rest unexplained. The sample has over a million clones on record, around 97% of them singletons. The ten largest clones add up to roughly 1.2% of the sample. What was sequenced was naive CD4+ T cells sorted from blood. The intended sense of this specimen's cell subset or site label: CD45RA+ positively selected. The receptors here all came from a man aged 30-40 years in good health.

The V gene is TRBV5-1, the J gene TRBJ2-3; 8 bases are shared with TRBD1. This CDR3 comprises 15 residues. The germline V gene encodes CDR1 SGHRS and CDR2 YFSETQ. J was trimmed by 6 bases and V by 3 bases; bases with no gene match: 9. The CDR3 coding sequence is TGCGCCAGCAGCTCCGGACAGGGCCCTCACGATACGCAGTATTTT. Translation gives CASSSGQGPHDTQYF.

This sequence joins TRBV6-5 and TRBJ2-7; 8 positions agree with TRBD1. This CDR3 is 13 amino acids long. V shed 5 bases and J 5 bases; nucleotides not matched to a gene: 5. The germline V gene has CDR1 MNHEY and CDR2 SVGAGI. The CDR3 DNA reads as TGTGCCAGCAGTAGTAAGGGACAGGACGAGCAGTACTTC. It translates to CASSSKGQDEQYF.

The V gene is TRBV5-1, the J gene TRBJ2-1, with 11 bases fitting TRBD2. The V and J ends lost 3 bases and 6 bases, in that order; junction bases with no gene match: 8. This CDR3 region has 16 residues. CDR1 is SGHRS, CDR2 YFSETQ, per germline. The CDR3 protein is CASSSIAGGPVNEQFF. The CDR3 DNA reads TGCGCCAGCAGCTCTATAGCGGGAGGGCCTGTCAATGAGCAGTTCTTC.

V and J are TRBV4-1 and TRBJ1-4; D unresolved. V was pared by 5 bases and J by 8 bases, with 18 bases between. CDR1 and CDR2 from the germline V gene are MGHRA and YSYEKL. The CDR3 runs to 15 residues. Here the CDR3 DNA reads TGCGCCAGCAGCGGTGTTGGAGGGAGAGGAGAAAAACTGTTTTTT. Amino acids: CASSGVGGRGEKLFF.

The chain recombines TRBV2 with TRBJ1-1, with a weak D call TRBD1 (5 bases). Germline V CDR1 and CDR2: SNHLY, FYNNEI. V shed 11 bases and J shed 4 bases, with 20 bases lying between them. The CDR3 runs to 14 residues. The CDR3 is CAFRPRGDRTEAFF. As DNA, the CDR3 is TGTGCCTTCAGACCCCGGGGGGATCGCACTGAAGCTTTCTTT.

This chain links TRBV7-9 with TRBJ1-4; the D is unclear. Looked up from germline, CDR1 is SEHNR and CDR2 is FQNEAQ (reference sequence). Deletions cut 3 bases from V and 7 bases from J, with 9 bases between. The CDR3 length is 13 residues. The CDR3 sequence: CASSLDSGEKLFF. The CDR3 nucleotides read TGTGCCAGCAGCTTGGACTCCGGTGAAAAACTGTTTTTT.

The CDR3 sequence is CASSLGGREIYGYTF. The CDR3, as DNA: TGTGCCAGCAGCCTAGGGGGACGGGAAATCTATGGCTACACCTTC. This chain links TRBV28 with TRBJ1-2, with a weak D call TRBD1 (6 bases). Germline CDR1 MDHEN, CDR2 SYDVKM. CDR3 length equals 15 residues. V was trimmed by 6 bases and J by 4 bases, leaving 18 bases between them.

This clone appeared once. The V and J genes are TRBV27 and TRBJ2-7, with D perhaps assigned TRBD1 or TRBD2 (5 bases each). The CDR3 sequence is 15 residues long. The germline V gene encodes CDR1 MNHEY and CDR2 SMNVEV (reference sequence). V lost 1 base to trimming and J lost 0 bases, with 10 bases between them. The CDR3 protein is CASSLWGKSSYEQYF. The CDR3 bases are TGTGCCAGCAGTTTATGGGGGAAGAGCTCCTACGAGCAGTACTTC.

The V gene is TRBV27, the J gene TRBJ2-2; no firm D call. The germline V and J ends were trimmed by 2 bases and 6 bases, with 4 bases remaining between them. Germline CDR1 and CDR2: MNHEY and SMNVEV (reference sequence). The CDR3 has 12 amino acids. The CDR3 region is CASSLASGELFF. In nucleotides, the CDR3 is TGTGCCAGCAGTTTAGCCTCCGGGGAGCTGTTTTTT.

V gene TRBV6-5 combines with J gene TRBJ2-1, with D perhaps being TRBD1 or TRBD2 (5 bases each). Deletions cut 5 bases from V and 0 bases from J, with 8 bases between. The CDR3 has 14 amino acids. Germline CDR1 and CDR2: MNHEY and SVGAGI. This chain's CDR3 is CASSRDGSYNEQFF. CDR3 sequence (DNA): TGTGCCAGCAGTCGGGACGGCTCCTACAATGAGCAGTTCTTC.

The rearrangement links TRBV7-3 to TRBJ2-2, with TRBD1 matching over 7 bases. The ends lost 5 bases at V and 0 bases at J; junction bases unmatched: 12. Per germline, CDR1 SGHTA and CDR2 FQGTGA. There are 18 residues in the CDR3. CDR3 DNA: TGTGCCAGCAGCCCCACGGGGACGGGACAGACGAACACCGGGGAGCTGTTTTTT. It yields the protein CASSPTGTGQTNTGELFF.

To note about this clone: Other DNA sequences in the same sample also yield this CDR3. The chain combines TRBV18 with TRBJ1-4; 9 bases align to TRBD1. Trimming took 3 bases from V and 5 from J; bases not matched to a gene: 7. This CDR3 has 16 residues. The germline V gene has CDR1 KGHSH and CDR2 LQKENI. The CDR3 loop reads CASSPLSGTGNEKLFF. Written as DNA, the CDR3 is TGTGCCAGCTCACCCCTGTCCGGGACAGGGAATGAAAAACTGTTTTTT.

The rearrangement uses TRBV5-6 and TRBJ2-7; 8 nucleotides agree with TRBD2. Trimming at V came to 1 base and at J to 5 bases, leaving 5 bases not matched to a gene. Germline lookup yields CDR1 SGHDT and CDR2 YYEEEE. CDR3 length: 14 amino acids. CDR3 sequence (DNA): TGTGCCAGCAGCTTGCGTAGCGGGATGAACGAGCAGTACTTC. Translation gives CASSLRSGMNEQYF.

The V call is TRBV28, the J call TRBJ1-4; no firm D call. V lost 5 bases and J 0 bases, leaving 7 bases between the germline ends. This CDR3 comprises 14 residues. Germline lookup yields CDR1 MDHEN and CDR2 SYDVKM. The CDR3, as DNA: TGTGCCAGCAGTGCGGGGTCAACTAATGAAAAACTGTTTTTT. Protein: CASSAGSTNEKLFF.

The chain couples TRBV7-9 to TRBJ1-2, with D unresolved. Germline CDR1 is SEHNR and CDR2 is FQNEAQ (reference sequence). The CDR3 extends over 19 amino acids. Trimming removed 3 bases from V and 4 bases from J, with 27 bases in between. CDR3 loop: CASSFDHLQGSSGGYGYTF. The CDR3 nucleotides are TGTGCCAGCAGCTTTGACCACCTCCAAGGGAGCTCGGGTGGCTATGGCTACACCTTC.

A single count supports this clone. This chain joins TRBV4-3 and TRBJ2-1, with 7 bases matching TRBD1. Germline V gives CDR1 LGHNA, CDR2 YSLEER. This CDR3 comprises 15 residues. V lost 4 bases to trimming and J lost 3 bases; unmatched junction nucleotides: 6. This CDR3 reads CASSPWDRLYNEQFF. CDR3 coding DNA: TGCGCCAGCAGCCCTTGGGACAGACTCTACAATGAGCAGTTCTTC.

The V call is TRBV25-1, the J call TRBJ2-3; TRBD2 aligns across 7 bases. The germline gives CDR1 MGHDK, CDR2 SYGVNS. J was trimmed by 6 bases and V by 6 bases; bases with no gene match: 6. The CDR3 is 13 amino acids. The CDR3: CASRPSGGDTQYF. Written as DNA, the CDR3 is TGTGCCAGCAGGCCTAGCGGAGGGGATACGCAGTATTTT.

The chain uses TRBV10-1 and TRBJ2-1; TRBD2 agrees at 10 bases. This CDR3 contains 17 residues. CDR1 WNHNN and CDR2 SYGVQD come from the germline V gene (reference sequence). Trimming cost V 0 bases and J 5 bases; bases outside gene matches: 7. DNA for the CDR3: TGCGCCAGCAGTGAGTCAGGAGCGGGAGGGAGCCACAATGAGCAGTTCTTC. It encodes CASSESGAGGSHNEQFF.

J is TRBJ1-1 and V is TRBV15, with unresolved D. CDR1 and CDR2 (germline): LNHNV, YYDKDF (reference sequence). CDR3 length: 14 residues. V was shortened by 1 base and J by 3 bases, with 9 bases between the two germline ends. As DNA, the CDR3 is TGTGCCACCAGCAGAGTTAGGCAGGACACTGAAGCTTTCTTT. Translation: CATSRVRQDTEAFF.

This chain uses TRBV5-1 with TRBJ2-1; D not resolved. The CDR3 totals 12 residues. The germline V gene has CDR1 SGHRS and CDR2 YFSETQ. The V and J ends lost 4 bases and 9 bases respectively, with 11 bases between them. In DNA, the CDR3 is TGCGCCAGCAGCGACTCCCTAGGTGAGCAGTTCTTC. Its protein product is CASSDSLGEQFF.

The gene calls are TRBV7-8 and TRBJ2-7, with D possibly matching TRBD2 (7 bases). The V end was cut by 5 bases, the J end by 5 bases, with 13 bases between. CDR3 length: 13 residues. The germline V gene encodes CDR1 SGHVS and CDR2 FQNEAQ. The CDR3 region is CASSRGGQDEQYF. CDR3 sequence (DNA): TGTGCCAGCAGCCGCGGGGGCCAGGACGAGCAGTACTTC. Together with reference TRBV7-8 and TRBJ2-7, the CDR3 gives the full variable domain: GAGVSQSPRYKVAKRGQDVALRCDPISGHVSLFWYQQALGQGPEFLTYFQNEAQLDKSGLPSDRFFAERPEGSVSTLKIQRTQQEDSAVYLCASSRGGQDEQYFGPGTRLTVT.

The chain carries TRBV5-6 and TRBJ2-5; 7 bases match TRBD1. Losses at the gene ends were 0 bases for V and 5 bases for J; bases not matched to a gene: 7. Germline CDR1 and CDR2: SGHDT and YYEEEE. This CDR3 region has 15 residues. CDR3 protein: CASSLVGTAGETQYF. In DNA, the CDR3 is TGTGCCAGCAGCTTGGTGGGGACAGCTGGGGAGACCCAGTACTTC.

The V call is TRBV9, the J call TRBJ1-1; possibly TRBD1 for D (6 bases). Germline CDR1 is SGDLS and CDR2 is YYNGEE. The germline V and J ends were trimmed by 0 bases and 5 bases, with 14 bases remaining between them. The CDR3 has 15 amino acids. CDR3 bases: TGTGCCAGCAGCGTAGCTTCGGACAGTAGGACTGAAGCTTTCTTT. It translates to CASSVASDSRTEAFF. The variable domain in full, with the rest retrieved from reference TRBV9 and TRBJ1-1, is DSGVTQTPKHLITATGQRVTLRCSPRSGDLSVYWYQQSLDQGLQFLIQYYNGEERAKGNILERFSAQQFPDLHSELNLSSLELGDSALYFCASSVASDSRTEAFFGQGTRLTVV.

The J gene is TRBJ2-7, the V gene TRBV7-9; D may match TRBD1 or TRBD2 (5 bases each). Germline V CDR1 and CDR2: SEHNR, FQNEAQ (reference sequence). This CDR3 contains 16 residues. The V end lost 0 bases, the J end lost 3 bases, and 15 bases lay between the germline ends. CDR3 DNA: TGTGCCAGCAGCTTAGCAGGAAGAGTGGGGGACTACGAGCAGTACTTC. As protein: CASSLAGRVGDYEQYF.

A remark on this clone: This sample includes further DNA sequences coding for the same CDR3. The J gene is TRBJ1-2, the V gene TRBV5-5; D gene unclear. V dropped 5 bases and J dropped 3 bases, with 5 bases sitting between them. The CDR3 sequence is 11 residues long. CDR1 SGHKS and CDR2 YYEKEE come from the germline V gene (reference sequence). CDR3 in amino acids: CASSLDYGYTF. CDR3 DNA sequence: TGTGCCAGCAGTCTGGACTATGGCTACACCTTC.